This T cell receptor (beta chain) was identified during a study of identical twins. The CDR3 extends over 15 amino acids. J gave up 4 bases and V 6 bases, and 7 bases lay outside the gene matches. It was template switching that added a universal primer site, and there were unique molecular identifiers on the cDNA. TCRdb re-called the 5' RACE reads through MiXCR, storing one row per CDR3 protein. The data show under 1 million distinct CDR3 sequences, approximately 13% seen once. This clonotype was seen more than once but under ten times. These records were also assigned to another study, of yellow fever vaccine responses in identical twins.

The chain couples TRBV12-3 or TRBV12-4 to TRBJ2-7, with 12 bases matching TRBD2. What was sequenced was PBMCs. The sequence came from a woman aged 18-29 years in good health. CDR3 region: CASSRTGTSGYEQYF. CDR3 sequence (DNA): TGTGCCAGCAGCCGCACCGGGACTAGCGGGTACGAGCAGTACTTC.